This TCR beta chain comes out of a study of blood T cell repertoires in COVID-19. About the research overall: T cells, B-cell-depleted T cells, or PBMCs provided the cDNA or gDNA that served as material.

Study processing details: Reference gene primers were amplified, and this amplification served to estimate nucleated cell counts. Clones were sequenced by immunoSEQ multiplex PCR, and TCRdb holds only the in-frame ones, with some missing. Clone size and V and J calls were adopted from that table, with D and trimming inferred from the DNA. Of 250,000 to 350,000 clones in the sample, less than 85% are singletons; the top ten hold around 1.6%. Germline-derived CDR1 and CDR2 are SNHLY and FYNNEI. CDR3 size: 15 residues. Trimming left V 4 bases short and J 0 bases short, with 12 bases between. This clone was counted a single time. It was during active infection that Seattle patients were enrolled and then longitudinally followed.

The sample consisted of peripheral blood. The TCR originated in a human donor with COVID-19, enrolled during active disease. The donor label of this sample is uncertain. This rearrangement joins TRBV2 to TRBJ1-1; possible D gene TRBD1, 6 bases. This chain's CDR3 is CASSVRQEMNTEAFF. CDR3 in DNA: TGTGCCAGCAGTGTCCGACAGGAAATGAACACTGAAGCTTTCTTT. Combining the CDR3 with reference TRBV2 and TRBJ1-1 gives the whole variable domain EPEVTQTPSHQVTQMGQEVILRCVPISNHLYFYWYRQILGQKVEFLVSFYNNEISEKSEIFDDQFSVERPDGSNFTLKIRSTKLEDSAMYFCASSVRQEMNTEAFFGQGTRLTVV.